The subject of this entry is one TCR beta chain. Its antigen target is currently unknown. One base away there is no much larger clone; base qualities are not given. This sample was taken from a study of blood T cell repertoires in COVID-19 (dated by TCRdb to the early 2020s). Study-level background: Collaborator samples came from the United States, Italy and Spain and covered acute and convalescent phases of COVID-19. The samples were drawn from the first 160 participants of the ongoing ImmuneRACE study and from 1,254 subjects provided by 6 global collaborators. The prospective study material was composed of cDNA or gDNA derived from T cells, B-cell-depleted T cells, or PBMCs. Sample metadata almost always included a de-identified subject ID, COVID-19 status, age in years and sex. Subjects who had been exposed to COVID-19, were actively infected with it, or had recovered from it provided the deeply sampled blood TCRbeta repertoires that made up the dataset. The repertoires were made available in a free public database intended to serve as a resource for research on the immune response to SARS-CoV-2. Where HLA class I and class II types were available, the types were taken from metadata supplied by the sample provider, not from assay-based typing.

Participants in the prospective study were aged about 18 to 95 years, lived in some 24 United States geographic areas, and enrolled through a virtual design. In the prospective study, participants were assigned to cohorts based on the clinical history participants reported in a screening survey and a study questionnaire. In the prospective study, mobile phlebotomists collected whole blood, serum and a nasopharyngeal or oropharyngeal swab from each participant. Additional blood draws and questionnaires over an approximately 2-month period could optionally be provided by prospective study participants. Before DNA extraction, blood samples from the prospective study were shipped at room temperature or frozen. The immunoSEQ Assay, a bias-controlled multiplex PCR, was used to amplify TCRbeta CDR3 regions from genomic DNA. Turning to the authors' computational methods: Nucleated cell counts per sample were estimated from amplification of reference gene primers within the assay. Sequence reads were collapsed and filtered to measure the absolute abundance of every unique TCRbeta CDR3 rearrangement. For each sample, productive Simpson clonality was calculated by taking the square root of Simpson's diversity index across productive rearrangements. Not all clones reach the TCRdb copy of this immuneACCESS table, which keeps in-frame sequences only. Checked studies attribute under half of the gap to unresolved V genes and leave the rest unexplained. From that table come the V and J calls and clone size; the DNA was used to work out D and trimming. In all, the sample holds about 480,000 clones, and nearly 90% of those were seen once. About 2.1% of the sample comes from the top ten.

From the cysteine through the phenylalanine, the CDR3 covers 16 amino acids. Only CDR3 DNA is held: 48 bases, read in frame from base 1. The paper's findings and limits, for the study overall: The amount of clinical and demographic metadata varied by source and participant and was provided uncurated.

This TCR was recovered from a woman aged 18-35 years with acute COVID-19. The chain links TRBV21-1 with TRBJ2-7; TRBD1 is the table's D call, not checked against the DNA. TRBV21-1 has pseudogene status. Sequenced sample: PBMCs or T cells enriched from blood (not recorded which). The CDR3 amino acid sequence is: CASTPSSSRQSYEQYF. The DNA is TGTGCCAGCACCCCATCCTCCAGCAGGCAATCCTACGAGCAGTACTTC.